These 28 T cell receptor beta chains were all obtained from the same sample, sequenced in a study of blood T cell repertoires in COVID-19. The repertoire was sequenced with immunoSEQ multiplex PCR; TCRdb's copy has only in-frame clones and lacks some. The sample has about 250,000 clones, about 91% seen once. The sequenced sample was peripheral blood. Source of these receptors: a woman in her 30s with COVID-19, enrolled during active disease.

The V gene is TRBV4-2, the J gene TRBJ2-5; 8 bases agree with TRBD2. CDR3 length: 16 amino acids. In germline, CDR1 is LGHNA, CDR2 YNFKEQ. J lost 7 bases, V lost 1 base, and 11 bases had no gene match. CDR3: CASSQVSAGGTMTQYF. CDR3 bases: TGTGCCAGCAGCCAAGTTAGTGCGGGGGGCACAATGACCCAGTACTTC.

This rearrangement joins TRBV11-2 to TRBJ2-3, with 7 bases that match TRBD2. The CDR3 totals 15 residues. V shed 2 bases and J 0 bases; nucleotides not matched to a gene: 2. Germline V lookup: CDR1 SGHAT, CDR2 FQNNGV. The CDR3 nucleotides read TGTGCCAGCAGCTTAAGCGGGGCTAGCACAGATACGCAGTATTTT. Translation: CASSLSGASTDTQYF. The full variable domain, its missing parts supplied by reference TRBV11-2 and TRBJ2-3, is EAGVAQSPRYKIIEKRQSVAFWCNPISGHATLYWYQQILGQGPKLLIQFQNNGVVDDSQLPKDRFSAERLKGVDSTLKIQPAKLEDSAVYLCASSLSGASTDTQYFGPGTRLTVL.

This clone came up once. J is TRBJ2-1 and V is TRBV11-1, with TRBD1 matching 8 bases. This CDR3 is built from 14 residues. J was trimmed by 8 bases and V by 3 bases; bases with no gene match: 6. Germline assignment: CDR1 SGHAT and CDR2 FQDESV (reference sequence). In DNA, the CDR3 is TGTGCCAGCAGCTTGCAGGGGGCCATCGATGAGCAGTTCTTC. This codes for CASSLQGAIDEQFF.

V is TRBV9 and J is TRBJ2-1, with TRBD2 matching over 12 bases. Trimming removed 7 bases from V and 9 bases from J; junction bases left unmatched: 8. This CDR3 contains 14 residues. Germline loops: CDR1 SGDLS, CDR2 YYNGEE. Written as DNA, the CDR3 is TGTGCCAGCGGCCCTAGCGGGAGGGCCGGTGAGCAGTTCTTC. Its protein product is CASGPSGRAGEQFF.

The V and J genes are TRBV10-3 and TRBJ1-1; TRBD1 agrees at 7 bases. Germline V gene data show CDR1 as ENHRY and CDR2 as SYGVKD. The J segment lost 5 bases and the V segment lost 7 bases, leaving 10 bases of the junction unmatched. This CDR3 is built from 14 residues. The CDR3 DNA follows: TGTGCCATCACTAACACAGGGGTTGATACTGAAGCTTTCTTT. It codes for CAITNTGVDTEAFF.

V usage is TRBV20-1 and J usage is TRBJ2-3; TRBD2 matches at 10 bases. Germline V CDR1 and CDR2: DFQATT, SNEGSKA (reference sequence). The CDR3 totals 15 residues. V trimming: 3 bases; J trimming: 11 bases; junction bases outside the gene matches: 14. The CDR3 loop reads CSASPLAGVQVRQYF. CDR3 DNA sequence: TGCAGTGCTAGTCCCCTAGCGGGGGTCCAGGTGAGGCAGTATTTT.

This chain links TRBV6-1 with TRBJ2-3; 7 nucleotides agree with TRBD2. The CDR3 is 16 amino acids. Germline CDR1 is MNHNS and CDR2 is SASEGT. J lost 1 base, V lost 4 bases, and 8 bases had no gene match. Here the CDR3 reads CASSGQRSGGTDTQYF. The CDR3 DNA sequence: TGTGCCAGCAGTGGGCAGCGGAGCGGGGGCACAGATACGCAGTATTTT.

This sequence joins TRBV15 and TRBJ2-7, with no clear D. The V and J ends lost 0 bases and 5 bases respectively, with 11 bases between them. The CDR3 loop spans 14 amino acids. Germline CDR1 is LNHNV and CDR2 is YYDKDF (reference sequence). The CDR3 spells CATSRDRPVDEQYF. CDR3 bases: TGTGCCACCAGCAGAGACAGGCCGGTGGACGAGCAGTACTTC.

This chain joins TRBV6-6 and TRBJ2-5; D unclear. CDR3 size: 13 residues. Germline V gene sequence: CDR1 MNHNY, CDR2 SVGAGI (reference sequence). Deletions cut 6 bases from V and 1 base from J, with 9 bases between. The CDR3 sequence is CASRVPGQETQYF. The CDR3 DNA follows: TGTGCCAGCAGAGTCCCGGGCCAAGAGACCCAGTACTTC.

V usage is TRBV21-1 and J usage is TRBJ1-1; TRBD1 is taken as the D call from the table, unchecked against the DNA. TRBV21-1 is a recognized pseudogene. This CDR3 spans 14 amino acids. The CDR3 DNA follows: TGTGCCAGCAGGACCCCGGACGCCTCAGGGCGAGCTTTCTTT. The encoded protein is CASRTPDASGRAFF.

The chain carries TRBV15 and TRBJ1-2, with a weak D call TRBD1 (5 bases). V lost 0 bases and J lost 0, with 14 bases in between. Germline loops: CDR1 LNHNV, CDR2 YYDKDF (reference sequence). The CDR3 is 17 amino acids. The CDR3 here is CATSRDRRGTANYGYTF. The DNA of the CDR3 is TGTGCCACCAGCAGAGATAGACGGGGGACCGCTAACTATGGCTACACCTTC.

The CDR3 protein is CASSLRGETQYF. DNA of the CDR3: TGCGCCAGCAGCTTGCGGGGAGAGACCCAGTACTTC. The chain combines TRBV5-1 with TRBJ2-5, with a possible D match to TRBD2 (5 bases). The V end was cut by 1 base, the J end by 4 bases, with 5 bases between. The CDR3 is made up of 12 amino acids. The V gene's germline CDR1 is SGHRS and CDR2 YFSETQ.

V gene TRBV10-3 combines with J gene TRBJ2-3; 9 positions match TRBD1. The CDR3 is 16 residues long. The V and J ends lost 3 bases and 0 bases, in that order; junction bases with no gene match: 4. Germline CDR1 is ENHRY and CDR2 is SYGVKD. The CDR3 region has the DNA TGTGCCATCAGTGACGTGACAGGGGGTAGCACAGATACGCAGTATTTT. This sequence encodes CAISDVTGGSTDTQYF.

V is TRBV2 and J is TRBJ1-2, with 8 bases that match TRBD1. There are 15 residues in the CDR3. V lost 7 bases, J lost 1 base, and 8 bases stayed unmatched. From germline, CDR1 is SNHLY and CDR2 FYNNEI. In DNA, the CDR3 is TGTGCCAGCACCCTAGACAGGGGTTATAACTATGGCTACACCTTC. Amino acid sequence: CASTLDRGYNYGYTF.

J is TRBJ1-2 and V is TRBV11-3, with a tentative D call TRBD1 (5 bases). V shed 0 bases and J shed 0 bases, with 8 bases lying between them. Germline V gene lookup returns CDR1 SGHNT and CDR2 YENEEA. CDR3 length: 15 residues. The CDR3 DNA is TGTGCCAGCAGCTTAGAGGGCAGGGCTAACTATGGCTACACCTTC. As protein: CASSLEGRANYGYTF.

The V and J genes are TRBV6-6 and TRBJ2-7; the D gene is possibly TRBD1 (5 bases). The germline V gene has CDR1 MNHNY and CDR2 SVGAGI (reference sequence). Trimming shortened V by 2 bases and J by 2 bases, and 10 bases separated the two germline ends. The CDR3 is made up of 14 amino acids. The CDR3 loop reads CASSYETEAYEQYF. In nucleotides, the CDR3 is TGTGCCAGCAGTTACGAGACAGAAGCCTACGAGCAGTACTTC.

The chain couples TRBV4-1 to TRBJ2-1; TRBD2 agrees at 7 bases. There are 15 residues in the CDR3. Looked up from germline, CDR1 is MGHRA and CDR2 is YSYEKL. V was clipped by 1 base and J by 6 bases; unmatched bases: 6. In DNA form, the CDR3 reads TGCGCCAGCAGCCAAGGAGCGGGGACCCCCAATGAGCAGTTCTTC. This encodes CASSQGAGTPNEQFF.

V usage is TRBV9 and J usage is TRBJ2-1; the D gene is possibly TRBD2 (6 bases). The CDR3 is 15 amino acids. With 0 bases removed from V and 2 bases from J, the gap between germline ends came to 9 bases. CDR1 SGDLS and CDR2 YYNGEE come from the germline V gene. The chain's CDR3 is CASSVVEGPYNEQFF. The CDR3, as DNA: TGTGCCAGCAGCGTAGTGGAGGGACCCTACAATGAGCAGTTCTTC.

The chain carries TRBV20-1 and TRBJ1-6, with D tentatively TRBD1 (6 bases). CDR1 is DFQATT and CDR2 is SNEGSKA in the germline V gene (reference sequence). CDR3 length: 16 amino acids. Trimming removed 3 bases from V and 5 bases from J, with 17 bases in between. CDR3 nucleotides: TGCAGTGCTAGTAATCCTGGGGGGGCTGATAATTCACCCCTCCACTTT. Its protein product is CSASNPGGADNSPLHF.

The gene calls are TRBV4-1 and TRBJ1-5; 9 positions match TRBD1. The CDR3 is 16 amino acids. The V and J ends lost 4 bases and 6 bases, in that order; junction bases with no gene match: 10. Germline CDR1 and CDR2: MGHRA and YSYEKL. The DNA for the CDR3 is TGCGCCAGCAGCCCCGTAGACAGGGGGACGGGTCAGCCCCAGCATTTT. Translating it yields CASSPVDRGTGQPQHF.

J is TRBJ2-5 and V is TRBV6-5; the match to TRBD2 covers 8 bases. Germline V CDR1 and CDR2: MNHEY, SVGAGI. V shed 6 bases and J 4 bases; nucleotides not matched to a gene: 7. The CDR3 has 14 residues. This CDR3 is CASRSTSVGETQYF. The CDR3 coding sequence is TGTGCCAGCAGATCGACTAGCGTTGGAGAGACCCAGTACTTC.

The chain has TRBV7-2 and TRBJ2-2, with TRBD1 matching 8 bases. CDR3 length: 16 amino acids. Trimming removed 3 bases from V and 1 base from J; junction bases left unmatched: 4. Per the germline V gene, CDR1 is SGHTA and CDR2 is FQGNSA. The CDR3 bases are TGTGCCAGCAGCTTGCAAGGGACAGGGAACACCGGGGAGCTGTTTTTT. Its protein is CASSLQGTGNTGELFF.

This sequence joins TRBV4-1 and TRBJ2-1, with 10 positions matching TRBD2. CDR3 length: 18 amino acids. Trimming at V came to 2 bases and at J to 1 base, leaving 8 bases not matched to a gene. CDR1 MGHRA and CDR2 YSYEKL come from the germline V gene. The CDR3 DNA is TGCGCCAGCAGCCAAAGCCAACAGCGGGGGGGGTCCTACAATGAGCAGTTCTTC. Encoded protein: CASSQSQQRGGSYNEQFF.

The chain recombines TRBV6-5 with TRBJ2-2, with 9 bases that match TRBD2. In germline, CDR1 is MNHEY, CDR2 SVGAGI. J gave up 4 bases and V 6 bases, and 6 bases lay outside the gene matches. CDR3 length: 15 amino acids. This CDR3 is CASRRGRVSTGELFF. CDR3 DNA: TGTGCCAGCAGACGCGGGAGGGTGAGCACCGGGGAGCTGTTTTTT.

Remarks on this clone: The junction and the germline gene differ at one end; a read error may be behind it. The CDR3 loop reads CASRLLPRDTQYF. Written as DNA, the CDR3 is TGTGCCAGCAGATTATTACCCCGGGATACGCAGTATTTT. The chain is built from TRBV27 and TRBJ2-3; D is unclear. This CDR3 comprises 13 residues. Germline-derived CDR1 and CDR2 are MNHEY and SMNVEV (reference sequence).

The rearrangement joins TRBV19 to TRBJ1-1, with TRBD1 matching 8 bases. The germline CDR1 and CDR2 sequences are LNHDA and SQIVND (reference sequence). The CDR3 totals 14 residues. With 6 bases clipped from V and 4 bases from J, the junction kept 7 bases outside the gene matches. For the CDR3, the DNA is TGTGCCAGTAGCTCAGACAGGGGAGGCACTGAAGCTTTCTTT. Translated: CASSSDRGGTEAFF.

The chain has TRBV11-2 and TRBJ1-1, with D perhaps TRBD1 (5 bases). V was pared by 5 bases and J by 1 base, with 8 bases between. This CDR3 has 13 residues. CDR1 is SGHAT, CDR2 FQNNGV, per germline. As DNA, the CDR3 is TGTGCCAGCAGCCAAACAGGGAACACTGAAGCTTTCTTT. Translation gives CASSQTGNTEAFF.

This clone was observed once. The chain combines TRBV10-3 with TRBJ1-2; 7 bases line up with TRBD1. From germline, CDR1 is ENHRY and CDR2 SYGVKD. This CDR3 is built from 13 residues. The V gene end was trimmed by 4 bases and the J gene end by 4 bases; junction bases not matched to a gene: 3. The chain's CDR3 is CAISGRTGYGYTF. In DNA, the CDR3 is TGTGCCATCAGTGGAAGGACAGGCTATGGCTACACCTTC.